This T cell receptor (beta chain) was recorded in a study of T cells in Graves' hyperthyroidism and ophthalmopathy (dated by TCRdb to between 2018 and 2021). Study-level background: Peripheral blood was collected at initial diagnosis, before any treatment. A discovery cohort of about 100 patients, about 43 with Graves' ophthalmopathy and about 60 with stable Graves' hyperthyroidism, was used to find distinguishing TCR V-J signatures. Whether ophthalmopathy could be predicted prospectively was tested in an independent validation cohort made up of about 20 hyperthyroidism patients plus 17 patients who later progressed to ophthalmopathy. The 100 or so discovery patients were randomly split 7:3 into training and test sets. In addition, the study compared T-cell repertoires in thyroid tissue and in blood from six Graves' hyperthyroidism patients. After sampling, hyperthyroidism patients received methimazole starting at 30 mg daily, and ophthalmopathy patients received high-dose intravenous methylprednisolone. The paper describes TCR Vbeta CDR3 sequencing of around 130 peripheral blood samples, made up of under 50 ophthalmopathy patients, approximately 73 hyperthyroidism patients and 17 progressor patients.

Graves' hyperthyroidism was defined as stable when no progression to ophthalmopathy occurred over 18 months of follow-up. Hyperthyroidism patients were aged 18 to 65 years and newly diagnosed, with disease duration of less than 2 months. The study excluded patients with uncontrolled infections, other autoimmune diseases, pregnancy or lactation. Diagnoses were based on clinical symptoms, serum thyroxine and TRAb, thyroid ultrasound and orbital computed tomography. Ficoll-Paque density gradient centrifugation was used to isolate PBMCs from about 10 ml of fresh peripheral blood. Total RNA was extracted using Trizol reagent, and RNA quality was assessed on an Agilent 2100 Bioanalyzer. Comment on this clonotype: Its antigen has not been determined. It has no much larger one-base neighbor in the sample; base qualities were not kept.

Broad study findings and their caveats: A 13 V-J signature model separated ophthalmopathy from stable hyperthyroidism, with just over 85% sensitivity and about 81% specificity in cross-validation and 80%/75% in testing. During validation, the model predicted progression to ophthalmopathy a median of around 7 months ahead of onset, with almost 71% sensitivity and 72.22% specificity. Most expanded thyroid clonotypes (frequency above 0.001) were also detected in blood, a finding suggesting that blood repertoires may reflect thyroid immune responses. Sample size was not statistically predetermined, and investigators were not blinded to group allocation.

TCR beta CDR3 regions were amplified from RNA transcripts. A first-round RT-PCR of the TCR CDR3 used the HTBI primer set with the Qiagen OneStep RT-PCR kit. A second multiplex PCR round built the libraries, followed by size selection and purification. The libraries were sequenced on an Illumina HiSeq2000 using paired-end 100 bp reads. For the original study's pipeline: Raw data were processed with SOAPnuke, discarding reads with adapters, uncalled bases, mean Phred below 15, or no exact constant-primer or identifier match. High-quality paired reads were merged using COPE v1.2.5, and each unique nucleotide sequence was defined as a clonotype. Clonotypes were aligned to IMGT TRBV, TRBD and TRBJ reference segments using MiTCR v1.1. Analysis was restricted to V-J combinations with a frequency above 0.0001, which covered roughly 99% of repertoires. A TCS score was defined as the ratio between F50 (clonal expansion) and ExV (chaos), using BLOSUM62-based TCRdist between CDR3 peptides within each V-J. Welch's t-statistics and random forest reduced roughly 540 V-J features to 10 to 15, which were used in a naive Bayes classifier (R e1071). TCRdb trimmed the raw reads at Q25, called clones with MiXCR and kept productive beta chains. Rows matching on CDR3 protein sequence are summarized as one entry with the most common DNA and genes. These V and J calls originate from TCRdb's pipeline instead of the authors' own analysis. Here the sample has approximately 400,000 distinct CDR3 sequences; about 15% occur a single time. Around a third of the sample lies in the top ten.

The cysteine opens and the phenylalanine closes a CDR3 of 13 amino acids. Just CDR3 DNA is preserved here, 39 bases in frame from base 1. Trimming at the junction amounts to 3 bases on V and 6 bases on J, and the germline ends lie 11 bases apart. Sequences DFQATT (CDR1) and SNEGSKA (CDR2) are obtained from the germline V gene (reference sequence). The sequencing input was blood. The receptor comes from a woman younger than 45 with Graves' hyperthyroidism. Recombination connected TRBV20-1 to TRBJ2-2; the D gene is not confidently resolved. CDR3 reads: CSASLRVAGELFF. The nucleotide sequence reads TGCAGTGCTAGTTTAAGGGTTGCCGGGGAGCTGTTTTTT.